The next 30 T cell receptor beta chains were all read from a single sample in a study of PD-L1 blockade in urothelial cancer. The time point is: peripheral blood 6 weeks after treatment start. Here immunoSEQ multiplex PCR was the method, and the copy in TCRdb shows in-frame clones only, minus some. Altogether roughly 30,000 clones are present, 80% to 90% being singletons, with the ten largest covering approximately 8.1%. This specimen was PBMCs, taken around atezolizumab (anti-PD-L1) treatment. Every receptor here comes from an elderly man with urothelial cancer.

CDR3 region: CASSPRTSGTPGELFF. CDR3 nucleotides: TGTGCCAGCAGCCCGCGGACTAGCGGGACTCCCGGGGAGCTGTTTTTT. The V call is TRBV9, the J call TRBJ2-2; 12 bases align to TRBD2. V lost 4 bases and J lost 6; bases outside the gene matches: 7. Germline V lookup: CDR1 SGDLS, CDR2 YYNGEE. CDR3 length: 16 amino acids.

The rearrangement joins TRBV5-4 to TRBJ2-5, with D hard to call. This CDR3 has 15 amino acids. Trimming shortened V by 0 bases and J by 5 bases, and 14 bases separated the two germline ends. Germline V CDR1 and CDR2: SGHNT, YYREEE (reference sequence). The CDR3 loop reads CASSLGSGQLETQYF. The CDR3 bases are TGTGCCAGCAGCTTGGGTAGTGGGCAGCTGGAGACCCAGTACTTC. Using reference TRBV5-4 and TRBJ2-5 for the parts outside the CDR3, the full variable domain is ETGVTQSPTHLIKTRGQQVTLRCSSQSGHNTVSWYQQALGQGPQFIFQYYREEENGRGNFPPRFSGLQFPNYSSELNVNALELDDSALYLCASSLGSGQLETQYFGPGTRLLVL.

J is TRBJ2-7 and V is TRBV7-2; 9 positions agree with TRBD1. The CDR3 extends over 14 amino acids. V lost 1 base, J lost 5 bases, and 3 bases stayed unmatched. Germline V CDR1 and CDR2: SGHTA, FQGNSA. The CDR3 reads CASSLGGTGNEQYF. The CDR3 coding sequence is TGTGCCAGCAGCTTAGGGGGGACAGGGAACGAGCAGTACTTC.

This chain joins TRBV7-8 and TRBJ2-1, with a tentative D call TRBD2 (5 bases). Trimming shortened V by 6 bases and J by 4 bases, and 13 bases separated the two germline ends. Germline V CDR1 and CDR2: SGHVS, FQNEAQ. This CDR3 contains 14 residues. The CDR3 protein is CASRPRGSYNEQFF. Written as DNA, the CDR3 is TGTGCCAGCAGGCCCCGAGGGAGTTACAATGAGCAGTTCTTC.

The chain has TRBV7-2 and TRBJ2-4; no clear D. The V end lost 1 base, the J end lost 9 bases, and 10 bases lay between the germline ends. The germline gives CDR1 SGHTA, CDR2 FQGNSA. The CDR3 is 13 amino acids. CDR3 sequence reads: CASSLEASGIQYF. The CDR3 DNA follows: TGTGCCAGCAGCTTAGAAGCATCGGGCATTCAGTACTTC.

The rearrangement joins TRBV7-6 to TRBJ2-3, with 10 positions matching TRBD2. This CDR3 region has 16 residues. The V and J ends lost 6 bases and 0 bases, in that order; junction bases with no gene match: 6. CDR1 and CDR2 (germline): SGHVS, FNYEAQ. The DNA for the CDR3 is TGTGCCAGCAGTTCTCGGACTAGCGGCAGCACAGATACGCAGTATTTT. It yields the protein CASSSRTSGSTDTQYF.

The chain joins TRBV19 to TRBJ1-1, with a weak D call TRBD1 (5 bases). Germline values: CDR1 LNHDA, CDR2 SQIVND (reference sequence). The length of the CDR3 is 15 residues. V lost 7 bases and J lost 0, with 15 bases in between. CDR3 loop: CASIRTGFMNTEAFF. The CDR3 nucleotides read TGTGCCAGTATTAGAACAGGATTTATGAACACTGAAGCTTTCTTT.

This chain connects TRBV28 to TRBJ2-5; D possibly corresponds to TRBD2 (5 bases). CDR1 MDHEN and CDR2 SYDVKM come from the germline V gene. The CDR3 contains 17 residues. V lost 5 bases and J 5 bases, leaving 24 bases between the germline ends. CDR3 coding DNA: TGTGCCAGCAGTCTCCAAACGGGGAAGTCTTGGGTGGAGACCCAGTACTTC. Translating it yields CASSLQTGKSWVETQYF.

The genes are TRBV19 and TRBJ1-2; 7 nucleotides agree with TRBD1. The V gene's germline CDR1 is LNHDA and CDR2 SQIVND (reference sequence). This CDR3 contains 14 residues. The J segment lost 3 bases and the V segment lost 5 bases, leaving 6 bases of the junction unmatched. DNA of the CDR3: TGTGCCAGTAGTCCAACAGGGGAGGACTATGGCTACACCTTC. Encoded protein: CASSPTGEDYGYTF.

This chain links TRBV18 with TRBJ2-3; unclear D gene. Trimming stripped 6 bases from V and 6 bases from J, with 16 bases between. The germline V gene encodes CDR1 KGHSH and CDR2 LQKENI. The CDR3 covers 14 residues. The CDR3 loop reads CASSSTTGSDTQYF. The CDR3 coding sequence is TGTGCCAGCTCCAGTACGACTGGTTCTGATACGCAGTATTTT. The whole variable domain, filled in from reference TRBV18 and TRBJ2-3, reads NAGVMQNPRHLVRRRGQEARLRCSPMKGHSHVYWYRQLPEEGLKFMVYLQKENIIDESGMPKERFSAEFPKEGPSILRIQQVVRGDSAAYFCASSSTTGSDTQYFGPGTRLTVL.

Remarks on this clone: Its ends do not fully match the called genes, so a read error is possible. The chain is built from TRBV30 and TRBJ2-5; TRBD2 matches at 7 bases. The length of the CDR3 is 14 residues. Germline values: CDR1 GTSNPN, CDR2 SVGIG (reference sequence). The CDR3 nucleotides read TGTGCCTGGAGCCGGGGGACTACCCAAGTGACCCAGTACTTC. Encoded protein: CAWSRGTTQVTQYF.

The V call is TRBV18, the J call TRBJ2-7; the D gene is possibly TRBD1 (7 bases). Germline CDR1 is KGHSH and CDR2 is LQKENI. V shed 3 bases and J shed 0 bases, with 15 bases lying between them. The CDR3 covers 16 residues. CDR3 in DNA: TGTGCCAGCTCACCTAGTGGAGGGACAGCCTCCTACGAGCAGTACTTC. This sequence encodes CASSPSGGTASYEQYF.

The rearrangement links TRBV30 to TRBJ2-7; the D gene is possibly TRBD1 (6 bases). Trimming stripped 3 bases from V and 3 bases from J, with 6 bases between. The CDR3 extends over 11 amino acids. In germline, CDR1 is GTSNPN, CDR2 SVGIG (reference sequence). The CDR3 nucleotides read TGTGCCTGGAGGGACAGCTACGAGCAGTACTTC. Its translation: CAWRDSYEQYF. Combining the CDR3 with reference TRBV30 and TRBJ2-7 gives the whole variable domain SQTIHQWPATLVQPVGSPLSLECTVEGTSNPNLYWYRQAAGRGLQLLFYSVGIGQISSEVPQNLSASRPQDRQFILSSKKLLLSDSGFYLCAWRDSYEQYFGPGTRLTVT.

The DNA of the CDR3 is TGTGCCAGCAGCCCCCCGGGGAACACCGGGGAGCTGTTTTTT. Translation gives CASSPPGNTGELFF. The chain combines TRBV7-9 with TRBJ2-2; D call uncertain. Germline CDR1 reads SEHNR; CDR2 reads FQNEAQ (reference sequence). Trimming took off 5 bases at V and 1 base at J, with 8 bases between the two ends. This CDR3 region has 14 residues.

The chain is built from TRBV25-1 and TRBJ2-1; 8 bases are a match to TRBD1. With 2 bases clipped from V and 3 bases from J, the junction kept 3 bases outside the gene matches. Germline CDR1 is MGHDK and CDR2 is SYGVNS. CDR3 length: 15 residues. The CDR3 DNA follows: TGTGCCAGCAGTGAACAGGACAGGGACTACAATGAGCAGTTCTTC. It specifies CASSEQDRDYNEQFF.

The CDR3 is CASSQENGGRAGDTQYF. CDR3 coding DNA: TGCGCCAGCAGCCAAGAGAATGGAGGGAGGGCCGGAGATACGCAGTATTTT. The chain links TRBV4-3 to TRBJ2-3; TRBD2 aligns across 7 bases. J was trimmed by 5 bases and V by 0 bases; bases with no gene match: 11. The germline CDR1 and CDR2 sequences are LGHNA and YSLEER. This CDR3 is built from 17 residues.

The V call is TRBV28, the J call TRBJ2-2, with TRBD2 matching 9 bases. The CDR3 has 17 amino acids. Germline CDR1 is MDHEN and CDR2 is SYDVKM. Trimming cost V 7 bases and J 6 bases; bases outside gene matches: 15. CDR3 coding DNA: TGTGCCAGCACCCAGGGGGGAGCTAGCGGGGAGGCCGGGGAGCTGTTTTTT. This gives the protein CASTQGGASGEAGELFF.

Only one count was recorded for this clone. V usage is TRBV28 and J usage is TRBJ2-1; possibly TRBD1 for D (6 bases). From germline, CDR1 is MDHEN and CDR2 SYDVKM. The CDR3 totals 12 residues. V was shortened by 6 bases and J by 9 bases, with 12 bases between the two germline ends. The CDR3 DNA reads TGTGCCAGCAGCCCAGGGGCGGGTGAGCAGTTCTTC. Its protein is CASSPGAGEQFF.

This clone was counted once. For the CDR3, the DNA is TGCGCCAGCAGACAGGGCGGGAGTGGAGAGACCCAGTACTTC. Translating it yields CASRQGGSGETQYF. V is TRBV23-1 and J is TRBJ2-5, with D perhaps matching TRBD2 (7 bases). TRBV23-1 is given ORF status, its function remaining uncertain. Trimming took off 6 bases at V and 4 bases at J, with 15 bases between the two ends. The CDR3 consists of 14 residues.

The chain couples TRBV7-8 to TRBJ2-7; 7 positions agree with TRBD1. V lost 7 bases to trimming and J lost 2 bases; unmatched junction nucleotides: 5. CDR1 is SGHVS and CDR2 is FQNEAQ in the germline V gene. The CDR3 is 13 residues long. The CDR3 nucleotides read TGTGCCAGCATGAGGGGGCGGGCCTACGAGCAGTACTTC. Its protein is CASMRGRAYEQYF.

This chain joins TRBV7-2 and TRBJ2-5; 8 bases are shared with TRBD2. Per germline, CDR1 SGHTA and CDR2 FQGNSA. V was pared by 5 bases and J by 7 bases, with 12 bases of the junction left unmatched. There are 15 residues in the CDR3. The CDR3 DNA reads TGTGCCAGCAGCGAAACAACGGGGGGGGAGGCGACCCAGTACTTC. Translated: CASSETTGGEATQYF.

The CDR3, as DNA: TGTGCCAGCAGCCCACGGGGGGACACTGAAGCTTTCTTT. Translating it yields CASSPRGDTEAFF. The chain has TRBV7-9 and TRBJ1-1; maybe TRBD1 (5 bases). Per the germline V gene, CDR1 is SEHNR and CDR2 is FQNEAQ (reference sequence). The CDR3 length is 13 residues. Trimming took off 5 bases at V and 3 bases at J, with 10 bases between the two ends.

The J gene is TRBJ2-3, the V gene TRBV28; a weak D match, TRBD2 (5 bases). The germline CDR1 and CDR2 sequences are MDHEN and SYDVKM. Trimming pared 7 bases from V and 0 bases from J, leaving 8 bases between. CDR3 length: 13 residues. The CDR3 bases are TGTGCCAGCAAATCGGGGAGCACAGATACGCAGTATTTT. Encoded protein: CASKSGSTDTQYF.

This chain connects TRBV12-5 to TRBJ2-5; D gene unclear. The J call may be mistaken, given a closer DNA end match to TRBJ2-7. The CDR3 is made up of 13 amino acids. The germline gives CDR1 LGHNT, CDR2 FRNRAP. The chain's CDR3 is CASGLDGYYEQYF. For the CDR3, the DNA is TGTGCTAGTGGTTTGGACGGCTACTACGAGCAGTACTTC.

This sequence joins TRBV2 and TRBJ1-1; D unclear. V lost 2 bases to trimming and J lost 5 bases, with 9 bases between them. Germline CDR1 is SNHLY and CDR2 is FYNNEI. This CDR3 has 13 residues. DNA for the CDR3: TGTGCCAGCAGTGAATCGGGGTGGACTGAAGCTTTCTTT. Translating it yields CASSESGWTEAFF.

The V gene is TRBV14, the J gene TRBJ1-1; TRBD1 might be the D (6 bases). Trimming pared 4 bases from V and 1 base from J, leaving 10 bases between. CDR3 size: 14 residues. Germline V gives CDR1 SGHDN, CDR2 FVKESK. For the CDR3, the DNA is TGTGCCAGCAGCCCTACAGGGACGAACACTGAAGCTTTCTTT. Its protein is CASSPTGTNTEAFF.

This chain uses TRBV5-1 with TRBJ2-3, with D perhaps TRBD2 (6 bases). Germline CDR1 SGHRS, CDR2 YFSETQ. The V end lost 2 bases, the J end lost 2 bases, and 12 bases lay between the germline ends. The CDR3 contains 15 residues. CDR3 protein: CASSLPGLNTDTQYF. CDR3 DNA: TGCGCCAGCAGCTTACCGGGACTCAACACAGATACGCAGTATTTT. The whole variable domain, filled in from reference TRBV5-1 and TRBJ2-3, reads KAGVTQTPRYLIKTRGQQVTLSCSPISGHRSVSWYQQTPGQGLQFLFEYFSETQRNKGNFPGRFSGRQFSNSRSEMNVSTLELGDSALYLCASSLPGLNTDTQYFGPGTRLTVL.

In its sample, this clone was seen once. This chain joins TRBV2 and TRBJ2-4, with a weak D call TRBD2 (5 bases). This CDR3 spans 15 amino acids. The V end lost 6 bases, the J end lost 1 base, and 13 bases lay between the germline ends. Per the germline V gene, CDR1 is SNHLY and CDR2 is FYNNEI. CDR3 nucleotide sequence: TGTGCCAGCAGCCGGGAAGAAGGGGCCAAAAACATTCAGTACTTC. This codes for CASSREEGAKNIQYF.

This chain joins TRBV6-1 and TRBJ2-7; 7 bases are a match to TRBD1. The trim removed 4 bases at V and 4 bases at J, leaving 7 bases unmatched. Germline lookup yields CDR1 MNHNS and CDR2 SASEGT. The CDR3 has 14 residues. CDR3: CASSASQGVYEQYF. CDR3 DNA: TGTGCCAGCAGTGCTTCGCAGGGGGTATACGAGCAGTACTTC.

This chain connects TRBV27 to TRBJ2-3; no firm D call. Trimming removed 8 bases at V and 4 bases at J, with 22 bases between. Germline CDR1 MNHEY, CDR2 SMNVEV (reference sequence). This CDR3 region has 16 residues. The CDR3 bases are TGTGCCAGCCGCCCGAACTATCGTGGCTCTCCAGATACGCAGTATTTT. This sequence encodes CASRPNYRGSPDTQYF.